These 32 T cell receptor beta chains were sequenced from one sample in a study of T cells in tumors after PD-1 blockade. Repertoires were generated with immunoSEQ multiplex PCR, while TCRdb's copy carries only in-frame clones and drops some. The data contain tens of thousands of clones, approximately 79% of them singletons. Source: PBMCs, taken after anti-PD-1 treatment. These receptor sequences come from a human donor with basal cell carcinoma.

This chain joins TRBV9 and TRBJ1-5; D may be TRBD1 (6 bases). This CDR3 spans 16 amino acids. Germline CDR1 SGDLS, CDR2 YYNGEE. Trimming shortened V by 0 bases and J by 5 bases, and 15 bases separated the two germline ends. The CDR3 spells CASSVEGRGFHQPQHF. DNA of the CDR3: TGTGCCAGCAGCGTAGAGGGCAGGGGTTTTCATCAGCCCCAGCATTTT.

The V gene is TRBV28, the J gene TRBJ2-1; D is undetermined. V was pared by 10 bases and J by 4 bases, with 11 bases between. Germline CDR1 MDHEN, CDR2 SYDVKM. There are 12 residues in the CDR3. CDR3 nucleotides: TGTGCCACCAACCCACCTTACAATGAGCAGTTCTTC. It specifies CATNPPYNEQFF.

The chain uses TRBV5-6 and TRBJ2-2, with TRBD1 as a possible D gene (5 bases). CDR1 is SGHDT and CDR2 is YYEEEE in the germline V gene. Trimming took 1 base from V and 0 from J, leaving 13 bases between them. The CDR3 has 17 amino acids. The CDR3 loop is CASSLTGYLANTGELFF. The CDR3 DNA follows: TGTGCCAGCAGCTTGACAGGCTACCTTGCGAACACCGGGGAGCTGTTTTTT.

This clone turned up a few times. This chain connects TRBV10-3 to TRBJ2-5; 7 bases fit TRBD2. The CDR3 covers 15 residues. Germline trimming cut 4 bases from V and 5 bases from J; bases unmatched to any gene: 10. Germline CDR1 reads ENHRY; CDR2 reads SYGVKD. CDR3 in amino acids: CAISGGEGGRETQYF. The CDR3 DNA reads TGTGCCATCAGTGGGGGGGAGGGCGGAAGGGAGACCCAGTACTTC.

The genes are TRBV2 and TRBJ1-4; unclear D gene. Germline lookup yields CDR1 SNHLY and CDR2 FYNNEI. The CDR3 length is 15 residues. The V end lost 7 bases, the J end lost 5 bases, and 17 bases lay between the germline ends. CDR3: CASKGTGLGNEKLFF. The CDR3 DNA follows: TGTGCCAGCAAGGGTACGGGCCTTGGGAATGAAAAACTGTTTTTT.

The chain joins TRBV23-1 to TRBJ1-5; D unresolved. Being an ORF, TRBV23-1 has a function that is uncertain. The CDR3 is made up of 14 amino acids. V lost 0 bases, J lost 4 bases, and 7 bases lay in between. The CDR3 coding sequence is TGCGCCAGCAGTCAATCAGAAGGGAATCAGCCCCAGCATTTT. Translating it yields CASSQSEGNQPQHF.

This chain joins TRBV1 and TRBJ1-2; the listed D gene, TRBD1, was not tested against the DNA. TRBV1 is designated a pseudogene. The CDR3 has 18 amino acids. The CDR3: CTSSQDPNPTGTGYGYTF. CDR3 nucleotides: TGCACCAGCAGCCAAGACCCAAACCCGACAGGGACCGGCTATGGCTACACCTTC.

The chain employs TRBV24-1 and TRBJ2-1; no clear D. Trimming stripped 4 bases from V and 1 base from J, with 7 bases between. CDR1 is KGHDR, CDR2 SFDVKD, per germline. The CDR3 length is 14 residues. CDR3: CATSEGFSYNEQFF. The CDR3 DNA is TGTGCCACCAGTGAAGGTTTTTCCTACAATGAGCAGTTCTTC.

The chain recombines TRBV10-3 with TRBJ2-2, with D perhaps TRBD2 (5 bases). CDR1 is ENHRY, CDR2 SYGVKD, per germline. The V and J ends lost 0 bases and 2 bases respectively, with 13 bases between them. The CDR3 is made up of 17 amino acids. The CDR3 region has the DNA TGTGCCATCAGTGAGTCACGGGGTAGCGCAAACACCGGGGAGCTGTTTTTT. The encoded protein is CAISESRGSANTGELFF.

This rearrangement joins TRBV2 to TRBJ2-3; D is uncertain. The CDR3 covers 12 residues. The V end was cut by 11 bases, the J end by 0 bases, with 9 bases between. Germline V gene sequence: CDR1 SNHLY, CDR2 FYNNEI. Here the CDR3 reads CASTLSTDTQYF. In DNA form, the CDR3 reads TGTGCCTCAACCCTTAGCACAGATACGCAGTATTTT.

As DNA, the CDR3 is TGTGCCAGCAGTGAATATACCCTGTATTTT. This encodes CASSEYTLYF. The chain links TRBV25-1 to TRBJ2-3; D gene uncertain. V was trimmed by 0 bases and J by 14 bases, leaving 6 bases between them. Germline V gene sequence: CDR1 MGHDK, CDR2 SYGVNS. The CDR3 covers 10 residues.

This clone has a handful of counts. The V call is TRBV28, the J call TRBJ1-6; D possibly corresponds to TRBD1 (5 bases). The CDR3 sequence is 13 residues long. Looked up from germline, CDR1 is MDHEN and CDR2 is SYDVKM. V lost 9 bases and J lost 8, with 14 bases in between. CDR3 sequence reads: CASTGTDYSPLHF. The CDR3 DNA reads TGTGCCAGTACCGGGACCGATTATTCACCCCTCCACTTT.

The chain has TRBV10-3 and TRBJ2-4; 7 nucleotides match TRBD2. The J segment lost 0 bases and the V segment lost 8 bases, leaving 4 bases of the junction unmatched. This CDR3 has 14 amino acids. The germline V gene has CDR1 ENHRY and CDR2 SYGVKD. CDR3 in amino acids: CAIAGDLAKNIQYF. The DNA of the CDR3 is TGTGCCATCGCGGGGGATCTAGCCAAAAACATTCAGTACTTC.

The gene calls are TRBV9 and TRBJ1-1; D is undetermined. The germline V gene has CDR1 SGDLS and CDR2 YYNGEE. The CDR3 sequence is 14 residues long. The V and J ends lost 0 bases and 1 base respectively, with 7 bases between them. CDR3 amino acids: CASSVVPQNTEAFF. Written as DNA, the CDR3 is TGTGCCAGCAGCGTAGTCCCCCAGAACACTGAAGCTTTCTTT.

The chain links TRBV21-1 to TRBJ1-6. TRBV21-1 is listed as a pseudogene. CDR3 size: 14 residues. CDR3 in amino acids: CASSSGPKCSPLHF. The CDR3, as DNA: TGTGCCAGCAGTTCCGGCCCGAAATGCTCACCCCTCCACTTT.

The rearrangement uses TRBV11-3 and TRBJ2-2, with 8 bases that match TRBD1. Germline V gene data show CDR1 as SGHNT and CDR2 as YENEEA. The V gene end was trimmed by 0 bases and the J gene end by 7 bases; junction bases not matched to a gene: 1. This CDR3 contains 14 residues. This CDR3 reads CASSLDRGLGELFF. The CDR3 nucleotides read TGTGCCAGCAGCTTAGACAGGGGGCTCGGGGAGCTGTTTTTT. Filled out from reference TRBV11-3 and TRBJ2-2, the complete variable domain reads EAGVVQSPRYKIIEKKQPVAFWCNPISGHNTLYWYLQNLGQGPELLIRYENEEAVDDSQLPKDRFSAERLKGVDSTLKIQPAELGDSAVYLCASSLDRGLGELFFGEGSRLTVL.

The chain couples TRBV19 to TRBJ1-5; TRBD1 is a possible D gene (6 bases). Germline CDR1 is LNHDA and CDR2 is SQIVND (reference sequence). The CDR3 totals 16 residues. Trimming stripped 1 base from V and 3 bases from J, with 13 bases between. The CDR3 reads CASSIARGGFNQPQHF. CDR3 DNA sequence: TGTGCCAGTAGTATAGCGAGAGGGGGTTTCAATCAGCCCCAGCATTTT.

V usage is TRBV2 and J usage is TRBJ2-1, with TRBD2 identical over 13 bases. Germline assignment: CDR1 SNHLY and CDR2 FYNNEI. J was trimmed by 4 bases and V by 4 bases; bases with no gene match: 1. The CDR3 sequence is 15 residues long. In nucleotides, the CDR3 is TGTGCCAGCAGTGGGGGACTAGCGGGATACAATGAGCAGTTCTTC. Translating gives CASSGGLAGYNEQFF.

V and J are TRBV5-1 and TRBJ1-1; D gene ambiguous. Trimming left V 5 bases short and J 4 bases short, with 18 bases between. The CDR3 extends over 15 amino acids. Germline V gives CDR1 SGHRS, CDR2 YFSETQ. CDR3 amino acids: CASRFALRTVTEAFF. DNA for the CDR3: TGCGCCAGCAGGTTCGCCCTTCGAACGGTCACTGAAGCTTTCTTT.

The V gene is TRBV6-1, the J gene TRBJ2-3; 10 bases agree with TRBD1. The CDR3 is 15 residues long. Germline V CDR1 and CDR2: MNHNS, SASEGT. The V and J ends lost 3 bases and 1 base, in that order; junction bases with no gene match: 1. CDR3 in amino acids: CASSDGTGGTDTQYF. The CDR3, as DNA: TGTGCCAGCAGTGACGGGACAGGGGGCACAGATACGCAGTATTTT.

Concerning this clone: The germline gene is not matched at one end of the junction; a read error may be the cause. The J gene is TRBJ1-4, the V gene TRBV6-5; perhaps TRBD1 as D (5 bases). Germline CDR1 reads MNHEY; CDR2 reads SVGAGI. The CDR3 sequence is 13 residues long. CDR3 residues: CASTGTNYEKLLF. The CDR3 bases are TGTGCCAGCACCGGGACTAACTATGAAAAACTGCTTTTT.

This clone was seen more than once but under ten times. V is TRBV5-6 and J is TRBJ2-1; perhaps D is TRBD1 or TRBD2 (5 bases each). Germline V CDR1 and CDR2: SGHDT, YYEEEE. CDR3 length: 17 amino acids. V was shortened by 6 bases and J by 5 bases, with 24 bases between the two germline ends. This CDR3 is CASTGWLGGLGNNEQFF. The CDR3 DNA reads TGTGCCAGCACCGGTTGGCTTGGGGGTTTGGGAAACAATGAGCAGTTCTTC.

The V and J genes are TRBV6-4 and TRBJ2-1; 9 nucleotides line up with TRBD2. This CDR3 region has 15 residues. The ends lost 4 bases at V and 0 bases at J; junction bases unmatched: 1. Germline V gives CDR1 MRHNA, CDR2 SNTAGT. CDR3 sequence reads: CASSVAGDSYNEQFF. CDR3 DNA: TGTGCCAGCAGTGTAGCGGGGGACTCCTACAATGAGCAGTTCTTC.

The rearrangement joins TRBV5-1 to TRBJ2-3; TRBD2 matches at 7 bases. Trimming at V came to 0 bases and at J to 0 bases, leaving 4 bases not matched to a gene. Germline loops: CDR1 SGHRS, CDR2 YFSETQ. This CDR3 region has 16 residues. This CDR3 is CASSLDGGGSTDTQYF. DNA for the CDR3: TGCGCCAGCAGCTTGGATGGCGGGGGAAGCACAGATACGCAGTATTTT.

The CDR3 sequence is CASSLFGGVATNEKLFF. The CDR3, as DNA: TGTGCCAGCAGTTTATTCGGGGGCGTAGCAACTAATGAAAAACTGTTTTTT. V is TRBV27 and J is TRBJ1-4; tentatively, D is TRBD1 (6 bases). This CDR3 is built from 17 residues. Germline CDR1 is MNHEY and CDR2 is SMNVEV (reference sequence). V was trimmed by 1 base and J by 0 bases, leaving 12 bases between them.

The gene calls are TRBV19 and TRBJ2-7; TRBD1 might be the D (5 bases). V lost 4 bases to trimming and J lost 3 bases, with 13 bases between them. The germline gives CDR1 LNHDA, CDR2 SQIVND (reference sequence). The CDR3 consists of 14 residues. In nucleotides, the CDR3 is TGTGCCAGTAGTACCGACAGCAGGGTCTACGAGCAGTACTTC. Translating gives CASSTDSRVYEQYF.

This clone was counted between two and nine times. The genes are TRBV6-5 and TRBJ2-7; TRBD2 matches at 9 bases. Unmatched junction bases numbered 5, after V lost 4 bases and J lost 4 bases. The CDR3 contains 14 residues. Germline lookup yields CDR1 MNHEY and CDR2 SVGAGI. This CDR3 reads CASSSSSGGYEQYF. For the CDR3, the DNA is TGTGCCAGCAGTTCTAGTAGCGGGGGTTACGAGCAGTACTTC.

The chain couples TRBV19 to TRBJ1-1; 10 nucleotides align to TRBD1. The V segment lost 0 bases and the J segment 7 bases; nucleotides outside the gene matches: 5. The CDR3 has 15 amino acids. Germline assignment: CDR1 LNHDA and CDR2 SQIVND (reference sequence). The CDR3 here is CASSIEGQGKDEAFF. CDR3 nucleotide sequence: TGTGCCAGTAGTATAGAGGGACAGGGGAAGGATGAAGCTTTCTTT.

The chain carries TRBV5-5 and TRBJ2-3; D is unclear. Germline values: CDR1 SGHKS, CDR2 YYEKEE (reference sequence). The CDR3 is 13 amino acids. Trimming left V 1 base short and J 4 bases short, with 7 bases between. Here the CDR3 reads CASSLNIPDTQYF. CDR3 coding DNA: TGTGCCAGCAGCTTGAACATCCCAGATACGCAGTATTTT.

The chain uses TRBV29-1 and TRBJ2-7, with TRBD1 matching 9 bases. The V gene end was trimmed by 4 bases and the J gene end by 2 bases; junction bases not matched to a gene: 3. CDR1 and CDR2 from the germline V gene are SQVTM and ANQGSEA. The CDR3 consists of 13 residues. The CDR3 here is CSVGGQGTYEQYF. CDR3 DNA sequence: TGCAGCGTTGGTGGACAGGGGACCTACGAGCAGTACTTC.

The chain joins TRBV14 to TRBJ2-7; 10 nucleotides align to TRBD1. The V gene end was trimmed by 4 bases and the J gene end by 3 bases; junction bases not matched to a gene: 3. CDR1 is SGHDN, CDR2 FVKESK, per germline. The CDR3 is 14 residues long. In DNA form, the CDR3 reads TGTGCCAGCAGCCGAGACAGGGGGCTCTACGAGCAGTACTTC. The encoded protein is CASSRDRGLYEQYF.

The chain couples TRBV6-5 to TRBJ1-5, with 8 bases matching TRBD1. Germline trimming cut 6 bases from V and 6 bases from J; bases unmatched to any gene: 10. This CDR3 region has 15 residues. Germline lookup yields CDR1 MNHEY and CDR2 SVGAGI. As DNA, the CDR3 is TGTGCCAGCAGGGCTGCAGGGGGCGCTTCTCAGCCCCAGCATTTT. Its translation: CASRAAGGASQPQHF.